Shown below are 30 T cell receptor beta chains from a single sample sequenced in a study of blood T cell repertoires in COVID-19. The data were produced by immunoSEQ multiplex PCR, yet TCRdb's version contains in-frame clones alone and is incomplete. The sample holds some 46,000 clones, around 80% seen once. Sequenced sample: peripheral blood. The receptor set was obtained from a woman aged 55-75 years with acute or convalescent COVID-19.

V usage is TRBV18 and J usage is TRBJ2-3; D is unclear. Trimming left V 3 bases short and J 1 base short, with 8 bases between. From germline, CDR1 is KGHSH and CDR2 LQKENI. The CDR3 sequence is 14 residues long. The CDR3 protein is CASSPTRGTDTQYF. CDR3 DNA: TGTGCCAGCTCACCCACCCGGGGCACAGATACGCAGTATTTT.

This chain connects TRBV18 to TRBJ2-3; tentatively, D is TRBD2 (6 bases). The CDR3 is 17 residues long. Trimming cost V 3 bases and J 0 bases, with 16 bases left between them. The germline V gene has CDR1 KGHSH and CDR2 LQKENI. In nucleotides, the CDR3 is TGTGCCAGCTCACCCTACATGGGACTCGAAAGCACAGATACGCAGTATTTT. It specifies CASSPYMGLESTDTQYF.

The rearrangement uses TRBV10-2 and TRBJ1-5, with a weak D call TRBD1 (6 bases). V was clipped by 0 bases and J by 0 bases, with 6 bases between them. There are 15 residues in the CDR3. The germline V gene has CDR1 WSHSY and CDR2 SAAADI. This chain's CDR3 is CASSESGGSNQPQHF. The DNA of the CDR3 is TGCGCCAGCAGTGAGTCAGGGGGTAGCAATCAGCCCCAGCATTTT.

The chain employs TRBV21-1 and TRBJ2-3; TRBD2, as called in the table, went unchecked against the DNA. TRBV21-1 is designated a pseudogene. The CDR3 has 17 residues. CDR3 in amino acids: CASSKVRRGGNTDTQYF. CDR3 nucleotides: TGTGCCAGCAGCAAAGTTCGTCGGGGGGGAAACACAGATACGCAGTATTTT.

The chain carries TRBV4-2 and TRBJ2-2; unclear D gene. CDR1 is LGHNA, CDR2 YNFKEQ, per germline. Trimming removed 3 bases at V and 1 base at J, with 6 bases between. This CDR3 spans 14 amino acids. The CDR3 loop is CASSQAQNTGELFF. Here the CDR3 DNA reads TGTGCCAGCAGCCAGGCTCAGAACACCGGGGAGCTGTTTTTT.

This clone has just a few counts. The chain uses TRBV18 and TRBJ1-2, with TRBD1 matching 8 bases. Looked up from germline, CDR1 is KGHSH and CDR2 is LQKENI. V gave up 4 bases and J gave up 4 bases; unmatched junction bases: 14. The CDR3 length is 17 residues. The CDR3 protein is CASSQSRGSDRAYGYTF. DNA for the CDR3: TGTGCCAGCTCACAGTCAAGAGGGTCGGACAGGGCCTATGGCTACACCTTC.

The chain recombines TRBV5-1 with TRBJ2-2, with a tentative D call TRBD2 (6 bases). The CDR3 loop spans 15 amino acids. The germline V gene encodes CDR1 SGHRS and CDR2 YFSETQ. Trimming shortened V by 0 bases and J by 6 bases, and 12 bases separated the two germline ends. Here the CDR3 reads CASSLVERVAGELFF. In DNA, the CDR3 is TGCGCCAGCAGCTTGGTGGAGCGGGTAGCCGGGGAGCTGTTTTTT.

This chain joins TRBV7-2 and TRBJ2-3; D not certain. The V and J ends lost 7 bases and 8 bases respectively, with 16 bases between them. Germline values: CDR1 SGHTA, CDR2 FQGNSA. The CDR3 runs to 13 residues. In DNA, the CDR3 is TGTGCCAGCACCACTAATGGGTTGGGTACGCAGTATTTT. This codes for CASTTNGLGTQYF.

The chain is built from TRBV4-2 and TRBJ2-3, with TRBD1 matching 10 bases. Losses at the gene ends were 6 bases for V and 4 bases for J; bases not matched to a gene: 7. CDR1 and CDR2 (germline): LGHNA, YNFKEQ. The CDR3 loop spans 15 amino acids. The CDR3 sequence is CASRPGTGAADTQYF. The CDR3 DNA reads TGTGCCAGCAGACCTGGGACAGGGGCAGCAGATACGCAGTATTTT.

This chain links TRBV6-5 with TRBJ1-2; TRBD1 matches at 7 bases. This CDR3 has 15 residues. V dropped 0 bases and J dropped 2; count of bases not matched to a gene: 3. Looked up from germline, CDR1 is MNHEY and CDR2 is SVGAGI. The CDR3: CASSYSGTANYGYTF. The CDR3 DNA reads as TGTGCCAGCAGTTACTCGGGGACAGCGAACTATGGCTACACCTTC.

The chain combines TRBV14 with TRBJ2-7; the D is unclear. CDR1 is SGHDN, CDR2 FVKESK, per germline. Trimming stripped 3 bases from V and 5 bases from J, with 5 bases between. This CDR3 comprises 11 residues. The CDR3: CASSHLNEQYF. For the CDR3, the DNA is TGTGCCAGCAGCCACTTAAACGAGCAGTACTTC.

This clone showed up just a few times. The genes are TRBV7-2 and TRBJ1-2; no firm D call. Trimming cost V 1 base and J 8 bases, with 17 bases left between them. The CDR3 runs 15 residues. From germline, CDR1 is SGHTA and CDR2 FQGNSA. For the CDR3, the DNA is TGTGCCAGCAGCTTAGAGCGACGGAGCTACGTCGGCTACACCTTC. Encoded protein: CASSLERRSYVGYTF.

The chain has TRBV27 and TRBJ1-6; perhaps TRBD1 as D (5 bases). Looked up from germline, CDR1 is MNHEY and CDR2 is SMNVEV (reference sequence). This CDR3 region has 17 residues. V was shortened by 3 bases and J by 1 base, with 13 bases between the two germline ends. The CDR3 region has the DNA TGTGCCAGCAGTTTGGTGGGGCAGGGTTCCTATAATTCACCCCTCCACTTT. Encoded protein: CASSLVGQGSYNSPLHF.

This clone was recorded a few times. The chain joins TRBV30 to TRBJ1-3; 7 bases are shared with TRBD1. The V segment lost 8 bases and the J segment 4 bases; nucleotides outside the gene matches: 14. The CDR3 sequence is 15 residues long. In germline, CDR1 is GTSNPN, CDR2 SVGIG (reference sequence). The CDR3 is CARSKEGARGNTIYF. The CDR3 bases are TGTGCCAGAAGTAAGGAGGGGGCGCGCGGAAACACCATATATTTT.

The CDR3 reads CASTGQGLAEAFF. The CDR3 nucleotides are TGTGCCAGCACCGGACAGGGGTTAGCTGAAGCTTTCTTT. The chain has TRBV6-5 and TRBJ1-1; 9 nucleotides align to TRBD1. This CDR3 region has 13 residues. J gave up 6 bases and V 7 bases, and 6 bases lay outside the gene matches. CDR1 is MNHEY and CDR2 is SVGAGI in the germline V gene.

V gene TRBV7-9 combines with J gene TRBJ2-7, with D possibly matching TRBD2 (5 bases). The germline V gene has CDR1 SEHNR and CDR2 FQNEAQ (reference sequence). The CDR3 consists of 12 residues. The ends were cut back, 4 bases at V and 3 bases at J, with 7 bases in the middle. The CDR3 region is CASSSGIYEQYF. CDR3 DNA sequence: TGTGCCAGCAGCTCCGGGATCTACGAGCAGTACTTC.

This chain joins TRBV19 and TRBJ1-4, with D possibly being TRBD1 (5 bases). V gave up 3 bases and J gave up 0 bases, with 11 bases separating them. Germline assignment: CDR1 LNHDA and CDR2 SQIVND (reference sequence). CDR3 length: 16 amino acids. In nucleotides, the CDR3 is TGTGCCAGTAGTATTACAGGTCGAGCAACTAATGAAAAACTGTTTTTT. It translates to CASSITGRATNEKLFF.

The chain combines TRBV5-4 with TRBJ2-2, with 7 bases lining up with TRBD1. Trimming removed 4 bases from V and 4 bases from J; junction bases left unmatched: 7. Per the germline V gene, CDR1 is SGHNT and CDR2 is YYREEE (reference sequence). The CDR3 covers 15 residues. CDR3 sequence reads: CASSVDRSSTGELFF. The CDR3 DNA reads TGTGCCAGCAGCGTGGACAGGTCCAGCACCGGGGAGCTGTTTTTT.

The chain is built from TRBV28 and TRBJ1-2; unclear D gene. Trimming removed 7 bases at V and 5 bases at J, with 23 bases between. CDR1 is MDHEN, CDR2 SYDVKM, per germline. The CDR3 sequence is 16 residues long. CDR3 in DNA: TGTGCCAGCAACCCAGTTTCCGGGATCCGGATTTATGGCTACACCTTC. This translates into CASNPVSGIRIYGYTF.

This clone was recorded only once. This sequence joins TRBV29-1 and TRBJ2-3; D is undetermined. Germline V gene data show CDR1 as SQVTM and CDR2 as ANQGSEA. V was cut by 7 bases and J by 0 bases, with 8 bases left in between. The CDR3 extends over 12 amino acids. The CDR3 nucleotides read TGCAGCGAGGGTACTAGCACAGATACGCAGTATTTT. Amino acids: CSEGTSTDTQYF.

The chain couples TRBV27 to TRBJ2-5; TRBD1 matches at 9 bases. Germline V CDR1 and CDR2: MNHEY, SMNVEV (reference sequence). This CDR3 comprises 15 residues. V shed 6 bases and J 3 bases; nucleotides not matched to a gene: 8. In DNA, the CDR3 is TGTGCCAGCAGCCCCGGGACAGGGAGGGAAGAGACCCAGTACTTC. This gives the protein CASSPGTGREETQYF.

This chain uses TRBV6-5 with TRBJ2-7, with 14 bases aligning to TRBD2. V lost 10 bases to trimming and J lost 5 bases; unmatched junction nucleotides: 4. This CDR3 comprises 13 residues. CDR1 MNHEY and CDR2 SVGAGI come from the germline V gene. CDR3 DNA sequence: TGTGCCACCAGACTAGCGGGGGGGCACGAGCAGTACTTC. It is translated as CATRLAGGHEQYF.

This clone was counted once. This sequence joins TRBV7-8 and TRBJ1-4; TRBD1 might be the D (6 bases). V was trimmed by 5 bases and J by 6 bases, leaving 13 bases between them. Germline lookup yields CDR1 SGHVS and CDR2 FQNEAQ. This CDR3 contains 14 residues. As DNA, the CDR3 is TGTGCCAGCAGCCCGGGACAAGGGGATGAAAAACTGTTTTTT. This codes for CASSPGQGDEKLFF. Full variable domain (remainder filled in from reference TRBV7-8 and TRBJ1-4): GAGVSQSPRYKVAKRGQDVALRCDPISGHVSLFWYQQALGQGPEFLTYFQNEAQLDKSGLPSDRFFAERPEGSVSTLKIQRTQQEDSAVYLCASSPGQGDEKLFFGSGTQLSVL.

The chain has TRBV18 and TRBJ1-4, with D uncertain. This CDR3 region has 15 residues. In germline, CDR1 is KGHSH, CDR2 LQKENI. V was clipped by 3 bases and J by 6 bases, with 14 bases between them. In DNA, the CDR3 is TGTGCCAGCTCACCCTTGCCCGGGGTGTATGAAAAACTGTTTTTT. Its translation: CASSPLPGVYEKLFF.

This chain uses TRBV30 with TRBJ1-2; D is uncertain. This CDR3 spans 15 amino acids. Germline-derived CDR1 and CDR2 are GTSNPN and SVGIG (reference sequence). The V gene lost 5 bases and the J gene lost 3 bases, with 19 bases spanning the gap. The CDR3 here is CAWALPSEGDYGYTF. In nucleotides, the CDR3 is TGTGCCTGGGCCCTACCCTCCGAGGGTGACTATGGCTACACCTTC. Supplemented by reference TRBV30 and TRBJ1-2, the full variable domain reads SQTIHQWPATLVQPVGSPLSLECTVEGTSNPNLYWYRQAAGRGLQLLFYSVGIGQISSEVPQNLSASRPQDRQFILSSKKLLLSDSGFYLCAWALPSEGDYGYTFGSGTRLTVV.

The gene calls are TRBV5-1 and TRBJ2-6; D might be TRBD1 (5 bases). Trimming pared 6 bases from V and 0 bases from J, leaving 16 bases between. The CDR3 is 17 residues long. Germline V CDR1 and CDR2: SGHRS, YFSETQ. The CDR3 sequence: CASNPSGISSGANVLTF. CDR3 nucleotide sequence: TGCGCCAGCAACCCCTCAGGGATTAGCTCTGGGGCCAACGTCCTGACTTTC.

The V and J genes are TRBV7-2 and TRBJ1-5; weak D call: TRBD1 (5 bases). The V gene's germline CDR1 is SGHTA and CDR2 FQGNSA. Deletions cut 1 base from V and 4 bases from J, with 14 bases between. This CDR3 contains 16 residues. The chain's CDR3 is CASSLVARVGNQPQHF. The CDR3 DNA sequence: TGTGCCAGCAGCTTAGTAGCCAGGGTGGGGAATCAGCCCCAGCATTTT.

This clone was seen a few times. J is TRBJ2-5 and V is TRBV6-1, with D possibly matching TRBD2 (5 bases). Germline values: CDR1 MNHNS, CDR2 SASEGT. V lost 2 bases and J 10 bases, leaving 14 bases between the germline ends. The CDR3 has 13 amino acids. The CDR3 sequence is CASSEIAGEGQYF. The CDR3 bases are TGTGCCAGCAGTGAAATCGCCGGCGAGGGCCAGTACTTC.

V gene TRBV11-2 combines with J gene TRBJ1-1; D gene unclear. Looked up from germline, CDR1 is SGHAT and CDR2 is FQNNGV. Trimming removed 0 bases from V and 4 bases from J, with 6 bases in between. The CDR3 is made up of 13 amino acids. CDR3 coding DNA: TGTGCCAGCAGCTTAGATTTAGCCACTGAAGCTTTCTTT. Its protein is CASSLDLATEAFF.

The V and J genes are TRBV27 and TRBJ2-6; TRBD2 matches 13 bases. J was trimmed by 3 bases and V by 6 bases; bases with no gene match: 5. This CDR3 comprises 17 residues. The V gene's germline CDR1 is MNHEY and CDR2 SMNVEV (reference sequence). The CDR3 loop is CASSTSGGAYGANVLTF. The CDR3 coding sequence is TGTGCCAGCAGCACTAGCGGGGGGGCCTATGGGGCCAACGTCCTGACTTTC. Together with reference TRBV27 and TRBJ2-6, the CDR3 gives the full variable domain: EAQVTQNPRYLITVTGKKLTVTCSQNMNHEYMSWYRQDPGLGLRQIYYSMNVEVTDKGDVPEGYKVSRKEKRNFPLILESPSPNQTSLYFCASSTSGGAYGANVLTFGAGSRLTVL.